The TCR beta chain under discussion was sequenced for a study of T-cell memory formation after mild COVID-19. Study-wide points: Contracting clones, day 15 to 85, had balanced CD4/CD8, and later expanders favored CD4+. Memory cells collected pre-infection included some clones that later responded, suggesting cross-reactive memory joined. The study found contracting CD4+ clones mainly in CM and EM and contracting CD8+ clones in EMRA.

A single record per CDR3 protein comes from TCRdb applying MiXCR to the 5' RACE reads. The sample has fewer than 200,000 distinct CDR3 sequences, 10% to 15% seen once. This clonotype has a handful of counts. Its antigen remains unknown. One junction end does not reproduce the germline sequence, and a read error may be involved. Material for sequencing was PBMCs or a T cell subset sorted from them (not recorded which). The clonotype comes from a man younger than 30 who had mild COVID-19 (a few samples of this study predate the infection). Cell type and time point are not known.

This CDR3 reads CASTQERGRSPLHF. The CDR3 nucleotides are TGCGCCAGCACCCAAGAAAGGGGGCGGTCACCCCTCCACTTT. The chain has TRBV4-3 and TRBJ1-6, with 7 bases that match TRBD1. Germline CDR1 reads LGHNA; CDR2 reads YSLEER. This CDR3 is built from 14 residues.